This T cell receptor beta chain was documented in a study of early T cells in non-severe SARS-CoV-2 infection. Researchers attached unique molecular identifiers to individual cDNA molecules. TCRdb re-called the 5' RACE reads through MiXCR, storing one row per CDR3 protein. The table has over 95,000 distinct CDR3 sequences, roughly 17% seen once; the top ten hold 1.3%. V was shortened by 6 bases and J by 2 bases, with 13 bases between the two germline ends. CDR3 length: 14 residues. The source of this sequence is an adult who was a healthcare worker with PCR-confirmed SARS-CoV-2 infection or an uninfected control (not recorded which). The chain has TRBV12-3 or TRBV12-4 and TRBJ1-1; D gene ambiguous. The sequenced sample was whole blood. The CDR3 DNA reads TGTGCCAGCAGCCCCGGCGGGGAAAACACTGAAGCTTTCTTT. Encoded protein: CASSPGGENTEAFF.